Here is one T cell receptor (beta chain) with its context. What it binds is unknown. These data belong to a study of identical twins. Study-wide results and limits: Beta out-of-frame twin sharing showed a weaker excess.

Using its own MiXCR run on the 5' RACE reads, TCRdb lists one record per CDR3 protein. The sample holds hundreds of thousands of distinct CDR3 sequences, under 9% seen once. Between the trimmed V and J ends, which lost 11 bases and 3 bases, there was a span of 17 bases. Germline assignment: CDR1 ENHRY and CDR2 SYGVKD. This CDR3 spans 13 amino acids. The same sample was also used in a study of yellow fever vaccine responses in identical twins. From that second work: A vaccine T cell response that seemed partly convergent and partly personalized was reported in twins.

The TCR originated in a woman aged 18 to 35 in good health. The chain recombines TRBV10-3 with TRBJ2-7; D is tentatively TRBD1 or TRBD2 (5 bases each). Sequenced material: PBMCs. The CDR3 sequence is CASIGTDRYEQYF. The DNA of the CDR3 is TGTGCCTCCATCGGGACGGACCGCTACGAGCAGTACTTC.